These T cell receptor beta chains were read from a single sample in a study of blood T cells in healthy people across ages. TCRdb fed the 5' RACE reads into MiXCR, producing one record per CDR3 protein. The data show more than 650,000 distinct CDR3 sequences, around a quarter seen once. The same data also contributed to another study, on T cells of mothers and their children.

Sequences were obtained from blood. The receptors were sampled from a boy aged 10-17 years in good health. CDR3s include the opening cysteine and the closing phenylalanine or tryptophan. D genes are given only for firm matches. Some rows have no size entry. The others give once, few or many, or a class for an expanded clone.

>-|TRBJ2-5|few|15|TRBV14
CASSQDGRSRETQYF
TGTGCCAGCAGCCAAGACGGCAGGTCTAGGGAGACCCAGTACTTC
>TRBD2|TRBJ2-1|few|11|TRBV28
CASTRGGEQFF
TGTGCCAGCACCCGGGGGGGAGAACAGTTCTTC
>-|TRBJ2-1|-|15|TRBV2
CASSPDRTSYNEQFF
TGTGCCAGCAGCCCCGACAGGACCTCCTACAATGAGCAGTTCTTC
>TRBD1|TRBJ2-7|-|18|TRBV18
CASSPSTGGRSPSYEQYF
TGTGCCAGCTCACCATCGACAGGGGGTAGGTCGCCTTCCTACGAGCAGTACTTC
>-|TRBJ1-1|few|12|TRBV29-1
CSVEMWNTEAFF
TGCAGCGTTGAAATGTGGAACACTGAAGCTTTCTTT
>TRBD1|TRBJ2-7|few|16|TRBV27
CASSLVSGQRTYEQYF
TGTGCCAGCAGTTTGGTTTCGGGACAGAGAACCTACGAGCAGTACTTC
>-|TRBJ1-6|-|15|TRBV7-9
CASSFTGIGDSPLHF
TGTGCCAGCAGCTTTACAGGGATAGGGGATTCACCCCTCCACTTT
>-|TRBJ2-7|few|17|TRBV28
CASNARQGAGIDYEQYF
TGTGCCAGCAACGCCAGACAGGGAGCGGGGATTGACTACGAGCAGTACTTC
>-|TRBJ2-5|few|14|TRBV20-1
CSARSWGREETQYF
TGCAGTGCTAGATCCTGGGGGCGCGAAGAGACCCAGTACTTC
>-|TRBJ2-5|few|16|TRBV3-1
CASSQDFRPLGETQYF
TGTGCCAGCAGCCAAGATTTCCGACCCCTCGGGGAGACCCAGTACTTC
>-|TRBJ2-4|-|14|TRBV4-1
CASSQVGAKNIQYF
TGCGCCAGCAGCCAGGTTGGGGCCAAAAACATTCAGTACTTC
>-|TRBJ2-1|once|13|TRBV14
CASSQAGVDEQFF
TGTGCCAGCAGCCAAGCAGGGGTCGATGAGCAGTTCTTC
>TRBD1|TRBJ2-5|-|15|TRBV12-3/TRBV12-4
CASSSGTGSSETQYF
TGTGCCAGCAGTTCAGGGACAGGGTCCTCTGAGACCCAGTACTTC
>TRBD2|TRBJ2-7|few|16|TRBV5-1
CASSSTLRGSTYEQYF
TGCGCCAGCAGCTCAACTTTGCGGGGGAGTACCTACGAGCAGTACTTC
>-|TRBJ2-5|-|11|TRBV20-1
CSGTSQETQYF
TGCAGCGGGACATCACAAGAGACCCAGTACTTC
>-|TRBJ1-4|-|14|TRBV3-1
CASSQDFANEKLFF
TGTGCCAGCAGCCAAGATTTTGCGAATGAAAAACTGTTTTTT
>TRBD2|TRBJ2-5|-|14|TRBV28
CASSSKDVAGTQYF
TGTGCCAGCAGTTCGAAGGACGTAGCGGGGACCCAGTACTTC
>-|TRBJ2-5|-|14|TRBV5-6
CASSLGRGYETQYF
TGTGCCAGCAGCTTGGGCAGGGGCTATGAGACCCAGTACTTC
>-|TRBJ2-3|-|12|TRBV5-1
CACGTNTDTQYF
TGCGCCTGCGGGACCAACACAGATACGCAGTATTTT
>-|TRBJ2-5|-|16|TRBV3-1
CASSRWTDLGQETQYF
TGTGCCAGCAGCCGATGGACGGACCTGGGACAAGAGACCCAGTACTTC
>TRBD2|TRBJ2-7|-|16|TRBV20-1
CSAAGTSGFSSYEQYF
TGCAGTGCTGCCGGGACTAGCGGTTTTTCCTCCTACGAGCAGTACTTC
>-|TRBJ2-1|-|14|TRBV24-1
CATSDSRRYNEQFF
TGTGCCACCAGTGATTCCCGACGCTACAATGAGCAGTTCTTC
>-|TRBJ1-2|-|11|TRBV7-2
CASRDPWGYTF
TGTGCCAGCAGGGACCCATGGGGCTACACCTTC
>-|TRBJ2-6|-|16|TRBV6-1
CASSGGGYSGANVLTF
TGTGCCAGCAGTGGGGGGGGCTACTCTGGGGCCAACGTCCTGACTTTC
>-|TRBJ2-1|few|13|TRBV28
CASSIQGGHEQFF
TGTGCCAGCAGTATACAGGGTGGGCATGAGCAGTTCTTC
>-|TRBJ2-3|few|15|TRBV15
CATSRDRGAADTQYF
TGTGCCACCAGCAGAGATAGGGGGGCGGCAGATACGCAGTATTTT
>-|TRBJ2-4|few|17|TRBV15
CATSGESGFLAKNIQYF
TGTGCCACCAGCGGAGAATCCGGGTTTCTAGCCAAAAACATTCAGTACTTC
>-|TRBJ2-3|-|18|TRBV7-7
CASSLFPLDMSGTDTQYF
TGTGCCAGCAGCTTATTCCCCCTGGACATGTCTGGCACAGATACGCAGTATTTT
>-|TRBJ1-5|few|13|TRBV6-1
CASSGLGDQPQHF
TGTGCCAGCAGCGGTCTGGGGGATCAGCCCCAGCATTTT
>-|TRBJ2-2|-|14|TRBV5-1
CASSLGDGAGELFF
TGCGCCAGCAGCCTGGGGGATGGCGCCGGGGAGCTGTTTTTT
>-|TRBJ2-7|-|16|TRBV21-1
CASTPPDSAFSYEQYF
TGTGCCAGCACCCCACCGGACAGCGCATTTTCCTACGAGCAGTACTTC
>-|TRBJ1-6|-|15|TRBV30
CAWRPIGQGYSPLHF
TGTGCCTGGAGACCCATTGGCCAGGGGTACTCACCCCTCCACTTT
>TRBD1|TRBJ2-6|-|17|TRBV29-1
CSVFLTGVSSGANVLTF
TGCAGCGTTTTTCTGACAGGGGTCTCCTCTGGGGCCAACGTCCTGACTTTC
>TRBD2|TRBJ2-3|-|16|TRBV20-1
CSARDMASGYTDTQYF
TGCAGTGCTAGAGATATGGCTAGCGGGTATACAGATACGCAGTATTTT
>TRBD1|TRBJ2-5|-|16|TRBV11-2
CASSLGRQGGKETQYF
TGTGCCAGCAGCTTAGGCCGACAGGGGGGAAAAGAGACCCAGTACTTC
>TRBD1|TRBJ2-3|-|12|TRBV20-1
CSGTVYTDTQYF
TGCAGCGGGACAGTTTACACAGATACGCAGTACTTT
>-|TRBJ1-2|few|13|TRBV6-5
CAGSRDKEYGYTF
TGTGCCGGCAGTCGGGACAAGGAATATGGCTACACCTTC
>-|TRBJ2-1|-|12|TRBV20-1
CSARQAYNEQFF
TGCAGTGCGAGACAGGCCTACAATGAGCAGTTCTTC
>TRBD2|TRBJ2-2|-|17|TRBV12-3/TRBV12-4
CASSLGLAGGSTGELFF
TGTGCCAGCAGTCTCGGACTAGCGGGGGGAAGCACCGGGGAGCTGTTTTTT
>-|TRBJ1-2|-|14|TRBV29-1
CSAVSGRGENGYTF
TGCAGCGCTGTCTCGGGGCGCGGAGAGAATGGCTACACCTTC
>-|TRBJ1-5|few|12|TRBV24-1
CATSDKYQPQHF
TGTGCCACCAGTGATAAGTATCAGCCCCAGCATTTT
>-|TRBJ2-7|once|11|TRBV18
CASSPQHEQYF
TGTGCCAGCTCACCACAACACGAGCAGTACTTC
>-|TRBJ1-5|-|14|TRBV7-6
CASSQVGGNQPQHF
TGTGCCAGCAGCCAAGTGGGGGGGAATCAGCCCCAGCATTTT
>-|TRBJ1-4|few|15|TRBV6-5
CASSWGRDSGEKLFF
TGTGCCAGCAGTTGGGGTAGGGACTCAGGAGAAAAACTGTTTTTT
>TRBD1|TRBJ1-1|-|17|TRBV29-1
CSVGFGGTARRGTEAFF
TGCAGCGTTGGGTTCGGCGGGACAGCCAGGAGGGGCACTGAAGCTTTCTTT
>-|TRBJ2-6|-|15|TRBV9
CASSGAGSGANVLTF
TGTGCCAGCAGCGGCGCAGGCTCTGGGGCCAACGTCCTGACTTTC
>-|TRBJ1-2|-|15|TRBV28
CASSSLSGASYGYTF
TGTGCCAGCAGTTCCCTCTCAGGGGCTTCCTATGGCTACACCTTC
>TRBD2|TRBJ2-3|-|15|TRBV7-2
CASSWVRGGGDTQYF
TGTGCCAGCAGCTGGGTTCGGGGGGGAGGAGATACGCAGTATTTT
>TRBD2|TRBJ2-7|-|13|TRBV6-6
CATDLGGLGEQYF
TGTGCCACTGACCTGGGGGGACTAGGTGAGCAGTACTTC
>-|TRBJ2-2|-|13|TRBV12-3/TRBV12-4
CASSFPGVGELFF
TGTGCCAGCAGTTTCCCAGGAGTCGGGGAGCTGTTTTTT
>-|TRBJ1-6|-|16|TRBV4-1
CASSQVQGSYNSPLHF
TGCGCCAGCAGCCAAGTACAGGGATCCTATAATTCACCCCTCCACTTT
>-|TRBJ2-5|-|12|TRBV6-6
CASAGYGETQYF
TGTGCCAGCGCGGGTTATGGGGAGACCCAGTACTTC
>TRBD1|TRBJ2-5|-|14|TRBV7-9
CASSSGGDRKTQYF
TGTGCCAGCAGTTCCGGCGGGGACAGGAAGACCCAGTACTTC
>-|TRBJ2-2|-|16|TRBV12-3/TRBV12-4
CASSLRETAYTGELFF
TGTGCCAGCAGCCTCAGAGAGACAGCTTACACCGGGGAGCTGTTTTTT
>TRBD2|TRBJ2-7|-|15|TRBV28
CAAGGASGNPYEQYF
TGTGCCGCGGGAGGGGCTAGCGGGAACCCCTACGAGCAGTACTTC
>-|TRBJ2-4|-|16|TRBV27
CASRTEKGMAKNIQYF
TGTGCCAGCAGGACGGAAAAGGGAATGGCCAAAAACATTCAGTACTTC
>TRBD2|TRBJ2-3|-|13|TRBV6-4
CASGASGIDTQYF
TGTGCCAGCGGGGCTAGCGGGATTGATACGCAGTATTTT
>-|TRBJ2-1|few|16|TRBV7-9
CASDVSGDSSYNEQFF
TGTGCCAGCGACGTGTCCGGGGACTCCTCCTACAATGAGCAGTTCTTC
>-|TRBJ1-5|few|13|TRBV20-1
CGIAGVYDQPQHF
TGCGGGATTGCAGGGGTCTACGATCAGCCCCAGCATTTT